Detailed here is one T cell receptor beta chain. The data stem from a study of blood T cell repertoires in COVID-19. Whole-study context: Acute-phase and convalescent COVID-19 samples originated in the United States, Italy and Spain. Sample material is recorded as cDNA or gDNA derived from T cells, B-cell-depleted T cells, or PBMCs.

Authors' methods: Estimated nucleated cell counts came from reference gene primer amplification. Assay used: immunoSEQ multiplex PCR; TCRdb lists only in-frame clones, some missing. That table supplies the V and J calls and clone size; D and trimming were determined from the DNA. The table has about 260,000 clones, approximately 85% seen once. Germline-derived CDR1 and CDR2 are MNHEY and SMNVEV (reference sequence). The CDR3 runs to 12 residues. V was pared by 5 bases and J by 3 bases, with 2 bases between. The sequencing input was peripheral blood. The rearrangement uses TRBV27 and TRBJ1-6, with D unclear. The TCR originated in a human donor in a cohort sampled during active COVID-19. The CDR3 nucleotides read TGTGCCAGCAGTCTCTATAATTCACCCCTCCACTTT. It translates to CASSLYNSPLHF.